This TCR beta chain was observed in a study of T-cell reconstitution after alpha-beta-depleted transplantation in children. A library of TCRbeta sequences, prepared with unique molecular identifiers, was generated. Via MiXCR, TCRdb re-called the PCR reads, giving one row per CDR3 protein. The sample shows fewer than 550,000 distinct CDR3 sequences, roughly a tenth of them seen only once. The V gene's germline CDR1 is DFQATT and CDR2 SNEGSKA (reference sequence). The V gene lost 4 bases and the J gene lost 1 base, with 17 bases spanning the gap. This CDR3 contains 16 residues. The table lists this clonotype with many counts.

The chain couples TRBV20-1 to TRBJ2-4, with a tentative D call TRBD1 (5 bases). This sequence originates from a child between 2 and 9 years old with inherited bone marrow failure, due to receive a stem cell transplant. Source: PBMCs, taken before TCRalphabeta/CD19-depleted stem cell transplant. The CDR3: CSAIRAGILAKNIQYF. DNA of the CDR3: TGCAGTGCTATTAGGGCAGGGATCCTGGCCAAAAACATTCAGTACTTC.